This T cell receptor beta chain was profiled in a study of cytomegalovirus exposure and HLA in healthy donors. As for the study in general: An early release of data contained about 85 million unique TCRs, which came from HLA-typed donors.

Nominally healthy donors provided the samples, though records likely missed some immune exposures. General observations from the study: Many donors shared some public TCRs, even though most TCR sequences were rare.

About this clone: Its antigen is not known.

With 60 Vbeta and 13 Jbeta primers, the PCR was carried out. Assay used: immunoSEQ multiplex PCR; TCRdb lists only in-frame clones, some missing. The sample includes about 59,000 clones, 65% to 80% of them seen just once. The receptor's source is a man aged 25 to 40 in good health and CMV-seropositive. The sample was PBMCs.

CDR3 sequence: CASSISSVNSPLHF. The CDR3 DNA reads as TGTGCCAGTAGTATTTCGTCAGTAAATTCACCCCTCCACTTT. The rearrangement links TRBV19 to TRBJ1-6; D call uncertain. Looked up from germline, CDR1 is LNHDA and CDR2 is SQIVND (reference sequence). The germline V and J ends were trimmed by 3 bases and 7 bases, with 10 bases remaining between them. The CDR3 covers 14 residues.